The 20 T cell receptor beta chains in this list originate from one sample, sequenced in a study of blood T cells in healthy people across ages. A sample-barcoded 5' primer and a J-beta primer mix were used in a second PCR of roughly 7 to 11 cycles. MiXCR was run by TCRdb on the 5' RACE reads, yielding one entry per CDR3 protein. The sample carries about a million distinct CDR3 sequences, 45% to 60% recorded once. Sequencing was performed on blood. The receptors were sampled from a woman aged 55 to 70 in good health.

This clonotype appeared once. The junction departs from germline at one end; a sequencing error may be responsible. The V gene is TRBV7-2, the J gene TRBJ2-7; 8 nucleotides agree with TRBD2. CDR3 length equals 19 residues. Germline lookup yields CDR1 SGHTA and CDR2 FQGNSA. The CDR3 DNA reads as TGTGCCAGCAGCTTAACGTTAGCGGGAAAAGCTTTATACACCGACGAGCAGTATTTC. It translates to CASSLTLAGKALYTDEQYF.

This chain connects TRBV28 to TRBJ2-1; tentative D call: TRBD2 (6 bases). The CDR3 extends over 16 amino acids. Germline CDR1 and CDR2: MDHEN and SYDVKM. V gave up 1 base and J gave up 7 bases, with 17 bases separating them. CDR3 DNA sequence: TGTGCCAGCAGTTTATCGCGACTAGGTCCTAGGAATGAGCAGTTCTTC. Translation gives CASSLSRLGPRNEQFF.

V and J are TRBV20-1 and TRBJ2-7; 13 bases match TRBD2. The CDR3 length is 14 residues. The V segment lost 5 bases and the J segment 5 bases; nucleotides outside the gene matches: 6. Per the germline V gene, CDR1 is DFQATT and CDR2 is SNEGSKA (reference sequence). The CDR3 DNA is TGCAGTGCTCCTAGGACTAGCGGGAGAAACGAGCAGTACTTC. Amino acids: CSAPRTSGRNEQYF.

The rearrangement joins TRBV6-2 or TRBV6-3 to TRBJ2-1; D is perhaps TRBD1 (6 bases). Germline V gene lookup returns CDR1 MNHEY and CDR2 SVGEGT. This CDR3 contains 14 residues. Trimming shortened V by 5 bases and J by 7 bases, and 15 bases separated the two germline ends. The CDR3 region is CASSPNRVRNEQFF. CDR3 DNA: TGTGCCAGCAGTCCCAACAGGGTTCGGAATGAGCAGTTCTTC.

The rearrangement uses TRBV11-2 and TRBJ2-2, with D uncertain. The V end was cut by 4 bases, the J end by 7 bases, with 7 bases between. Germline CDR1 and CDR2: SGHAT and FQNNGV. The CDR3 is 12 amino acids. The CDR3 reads CASSSEIGELFF. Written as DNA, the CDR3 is TGTGCCAGCAGCTCAGAGATCGGGGAGCTGTTTTTT.

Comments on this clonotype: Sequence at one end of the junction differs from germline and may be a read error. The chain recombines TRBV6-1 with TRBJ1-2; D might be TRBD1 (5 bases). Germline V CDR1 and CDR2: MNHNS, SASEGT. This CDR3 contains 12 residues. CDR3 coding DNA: TGTGTCAGCAGTGAAAGCGGGGGAGGCTACACCTTC. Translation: CVSSESGGGYTF.

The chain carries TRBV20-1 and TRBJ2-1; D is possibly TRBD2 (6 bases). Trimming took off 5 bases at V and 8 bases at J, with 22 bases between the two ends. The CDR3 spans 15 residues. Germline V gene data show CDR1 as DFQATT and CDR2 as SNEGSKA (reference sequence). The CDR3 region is CSAYAPREKVDEQFF. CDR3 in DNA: TGCAGTGCTTACGCCCCCCGGGAGAAAGTCGATGAGCAGTTCTTC.

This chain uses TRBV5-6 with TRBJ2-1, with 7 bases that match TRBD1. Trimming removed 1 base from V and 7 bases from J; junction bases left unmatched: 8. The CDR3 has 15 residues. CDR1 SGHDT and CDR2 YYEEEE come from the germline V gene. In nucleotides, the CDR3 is TGTGCCAGCAGCTTGCTCAGGGGGATTAGAAATGAGCAGTTCTTC. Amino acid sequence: CASSLLRGIRNEQFF.

CDR3 protein: CASSLGKGGNEQFF. CDR3 nucleotide sequence: TGTGCCAGCAGCTTAGGCAAAGGAGGAAATGAGCAGTTCTTC. V is TRBV7-9 and J is TRBJ2-1; D is possibly TRBD2 (5 bases). The CDR3 consists of 14 residues. The V end lost 1 base, the J end lost 7 bases, and 11 bases lay between the germline ends. Per the germline V gene, CDR1 is SEHNR and CDR2 is FQNEAQ (reference sequence).

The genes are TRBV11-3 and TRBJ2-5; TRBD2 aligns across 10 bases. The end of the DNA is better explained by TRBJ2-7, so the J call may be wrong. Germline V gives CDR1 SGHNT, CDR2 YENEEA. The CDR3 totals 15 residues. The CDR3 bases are TGTGCCAGCAGCTTTTCAGCGGGAGGGCCGGACGAGCAGTACTTC. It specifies CASSFSAGGPDEQYF.

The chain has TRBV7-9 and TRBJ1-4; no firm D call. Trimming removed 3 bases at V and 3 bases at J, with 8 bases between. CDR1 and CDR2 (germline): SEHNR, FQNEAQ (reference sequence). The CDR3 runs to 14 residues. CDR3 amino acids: CASSFGQSNEKLFF. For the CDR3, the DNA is TGTGCCAGCAGCTTTGGCCAGTCTAATGAAAAACTGTTTTTT.

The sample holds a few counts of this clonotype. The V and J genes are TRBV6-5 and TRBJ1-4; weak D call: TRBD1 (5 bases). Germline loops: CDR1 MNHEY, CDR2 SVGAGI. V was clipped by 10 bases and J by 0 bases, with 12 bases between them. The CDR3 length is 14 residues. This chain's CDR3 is CATGWGATNEKLFF. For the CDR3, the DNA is TGTGCCACCGGATGGGGCGCAACTAATGAAAAACTGTTTTTT.

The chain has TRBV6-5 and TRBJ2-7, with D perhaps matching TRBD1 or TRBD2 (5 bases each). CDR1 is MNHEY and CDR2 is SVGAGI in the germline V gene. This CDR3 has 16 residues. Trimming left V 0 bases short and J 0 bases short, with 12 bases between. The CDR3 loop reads CASSYSRGALSYEQYF. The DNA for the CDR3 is TGTGCCAGCAGTTACTCGAGGGGCGCCCTCTCCTACGAGCAGTACTTC.

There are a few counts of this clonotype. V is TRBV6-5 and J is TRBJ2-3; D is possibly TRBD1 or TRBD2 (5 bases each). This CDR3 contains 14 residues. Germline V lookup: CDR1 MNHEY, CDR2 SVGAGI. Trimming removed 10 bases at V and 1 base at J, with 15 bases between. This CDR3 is CATRDEWGTDTQYF. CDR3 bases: TGTGCCACCCGGGACGAATGGGGCACAGATACGCAGTATTTT.

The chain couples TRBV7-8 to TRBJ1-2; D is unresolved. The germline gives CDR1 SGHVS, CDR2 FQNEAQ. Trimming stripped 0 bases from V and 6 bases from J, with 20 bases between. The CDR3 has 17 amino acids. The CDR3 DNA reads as TGTGCCAGCAGCTTAGCACACGTGGGAGTTGTCACCAATGGCTACACCTTC. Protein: CASSLAHVGVVTNGYTF. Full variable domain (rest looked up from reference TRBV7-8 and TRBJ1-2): GAGVSQSPRYKVAKRGQDVALRCDPISGHVSLFWYQQALGQGPEFLTYFQNEAQLDKSGLPSDRFFAERPEGSVSTLKIQRTQQEDSAVYLCASSLAHVGVVTNGYTFGSGTRLTVV.

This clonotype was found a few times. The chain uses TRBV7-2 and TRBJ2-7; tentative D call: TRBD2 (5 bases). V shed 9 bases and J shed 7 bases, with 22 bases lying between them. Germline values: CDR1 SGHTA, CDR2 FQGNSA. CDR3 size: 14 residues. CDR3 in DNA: TGTGCCAGTGGCACCCAGGAAGCGAGGAGGGAGCAGTACTTC. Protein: CASGTQEARREQYF.

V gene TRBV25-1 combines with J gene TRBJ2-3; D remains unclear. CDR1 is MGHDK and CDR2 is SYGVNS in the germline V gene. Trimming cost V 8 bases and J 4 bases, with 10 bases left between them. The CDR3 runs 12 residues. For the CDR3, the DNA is TGTGCCAGCGGTCTTGGGCCAGATACGCAGTATTTT. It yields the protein CASGLGPDTQYF.

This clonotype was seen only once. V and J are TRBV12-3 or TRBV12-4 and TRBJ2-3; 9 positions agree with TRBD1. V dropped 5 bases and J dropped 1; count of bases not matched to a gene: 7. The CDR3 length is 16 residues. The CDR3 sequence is CASSLQGAWGTDTQYF. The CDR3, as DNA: TGTGCCAGCAGTCTACAGGGGGCGTGGGGCACAGATACGCAGTATTTT.

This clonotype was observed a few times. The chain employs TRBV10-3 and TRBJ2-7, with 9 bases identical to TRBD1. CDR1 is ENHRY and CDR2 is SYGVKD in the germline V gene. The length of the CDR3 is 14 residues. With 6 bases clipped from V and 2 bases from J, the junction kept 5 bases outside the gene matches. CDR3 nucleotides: TGTGCCATCAGGGGACAGGGAGCTACCTACGAGCAGTACTTC. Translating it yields CAIRGQGATYEQYF.

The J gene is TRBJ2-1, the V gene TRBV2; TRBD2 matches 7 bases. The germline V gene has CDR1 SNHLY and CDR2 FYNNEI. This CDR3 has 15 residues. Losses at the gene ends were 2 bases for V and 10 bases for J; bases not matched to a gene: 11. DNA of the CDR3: TGTGCCAGCAGTGAATCTAGCGGAAGGGGAGTAGAGCAGTTCTTC. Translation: CASSESSGRGVEQFF.